This T cell receptor beta chain is drawn from a study of blood T cell repertoires in COVID-19 (dated by TCRdb to 2019 to 2021). About the study as a whole: Samples covering the acute and convalescent phases of COVID-19 were provided by collaborators in the United States, Italy and Spain. The samples were drawn from two sources: the first 160 participants of the ongoing ImmuneRACE study, and fewer than 1,500 subjects contributed by 6 global collaborators. Deeply sampled blood TCRbeta repertoires from subjects exposed to, actively infected with, or recovered from COVID-19 were included in the dataset. The repertoires were released in a freely available public database intended as a resource for research on the immune response to SARS-CoV-2. The prospective study material was composed of cDNA or gDNA derived from T cells, B-cell-depleted T cells, or PBMCs. Where available, HLA class I and class II types were taken from metadata supplied by the sample provider and were not determined by assay-based typing. The sample metadata nearly always contained a de-identified subject ID, COVID-19 status, age in years and sex.

There are a few counts of this clone. The specificity of this receptor is unknown. No quality values exist for individual bases; no much larger clone is one base distant. The investigation overall reported the following: Clinical and demographic metadata were provided uncurated, with the amount varying by source and participant.

TCRbeta CDR3 regions were amplified from genomic DNA using the immunoSEQ Assay, a bias-controlled multiplex PCR. As for the authors' bioinformatics: The number of nucleated cells in each sample was estimated by amplification of reference gene primers within the assay. Sequence reads were collapsed and filtered to measure the absolute abundance of every unique TCRbeta CDR3 rearrangement. Productive Simpson clonality was computed per sample as the square root of Simpson's diversity index over productive rearrangements. TCRdb took over this immuneACCESS table, retaining in-frame rearrangements with V and J assigned. Such tables are incomplete; in checked studies, under half of the missing clones stem from an unresolved V gene, and the remainder is unexplained. V and J calls and clone size are as listed in that table; D and trimming were resolved from the DNA. Here the sample has 95,000 to 110,000 clones; 85% to 90% occur a single time. The ten largest clonotypes hold 4% to 6% of the sample.

Each collaborating institution followed its own protocols to collect whole blood in K2EDTA tubes. For TCRbeta analysis, collaborator samples were shipped as frozen whole blood, as isolated PBMCs, or as DNA extracted from either sample type. This sequence was found in a human donor in a cohort sampled during active COVID-19. What was sequenced was peripheral blood.

CDR3 protein: CASSYNPQGGTGELFF. Read as DNA, the sequence is TGTGCCAGCAGTTACAACCCACAGGGGGGTACCGGGGAGCTGTTTTTT. The chain is assembled from TRBV6-5 and TRBJ2-2; 8 bases in the middle match TRBD1. The junction shows trimming of 2 bases on V and 5 bases on J, and the gene matches do not reach 7 bases of it. From the cysteine through the phenylalanine, the CDR3 covers 16 amino acids. Of all the DNA, just the CDR3 is kept, 48 bases in frame from base 1. Based on the germline V gene, the CDR1 and CDR2 sequences are MNHEY and SVGAGI.